Sequencing of this TCR beta chain was carried out in a study of blood T cell repertoires in COVID-19. About the research overall: Sources were T cells, B-cell-depleted T cells, or PBMCs; the material itself was cDNA or gDNA.

TCRdb keeps only in-frame clones here, not all; method: immunoSEQ multiplex PCR. The sample lists around 63,000 clones; approximately 87% were seen once. The V segment lost 1 base and the J segment 0 bases; nucleotides outside the gene matches: 6. Germline V gene data show CDR1 as LGHNA and CDR2 as YSLEER. CDR3 length equals 17 residues. This rearrangement joins TRBV4-3 to TRBJ2-3, with 8 bases aligning to TRBD1. The receptor's source is a man in his sixties with acute or convalescent COVID-19. The sequencing sample was made of peripheral blood. The CDR3 reads CASSQGIGTGSTDTQYF. CDR3 sequence (DNA): TGCGCCAGCAGCCAAGGAATCGGGACAGGTAGCACAGATACGCAGTATTTT.